One sample yielded the 25 T cell receptor beta chains listed below, sequenced in a study of blood T cell repertoires in COVID-19. Produced via immunoSEQ multiplex PCR; TCRdb's table is partial and in-frame only. The table shows fewer than 200,000 clones, with about three quarters occurring only once. What was sequenced was peripheral blood. Receptors were obtained from a man in his sixties or seventies with acute or convalescent COVID-19.

V usage is TRBV28 and J usage is TRBJ2-1; 9 nucleotides line up with TRBD2. The length of the CDR3 is 14 residues. V was clipped by 6 bases and J by 7 bases; unmatched bases: 7. The germline gives CDR1 MDHEN, CDR2 SYDVKM. CDR3 sequence: CASSSGTSTNEQFF. CDR3 DNA: TGTGCCAGCAGCTCCGGGACTAGCACAAATGAGCAGTTCTTC.

There are a few counts of this clone. The rearrangement joins TRBV29-1 to TRBJ2-1, with 9 bases aligning to TRBD1. CDR3 length equals 14 residues. V was pared by 5 bases and J by 4 bases, with 6 bases of the junction left unmatched. Germline lookup yields CDR1 SQVTM and CDR2 ANQGSEA. The CDR3 protein is CSVSTGTGYNEQFF. In nucleotides, the CDR3 is TGCAGCGTTTCGACCGGGACAGGGTACAATGAGCAGTTCTTC.

This sequence joins TRBV4-1 and TRBJ2-7, with 9 positions matching TRBD1. Trimming at V came to 0 bases and at J to 1 base, leaving 10 bases not matched to a gene. Germline V gene lookup returns CDR1 MGHRA and CDR2 YSYEKL. The CDR3 has 18 amino acids. CDR3 in amino acids: CASSQEVTGGAYSYEQYF. The CDR3 DNA is TGCGCCAGCAGCCAAGAGGTAACAGGGGGCGCCTATTCCTACGAGCAGTACTTC.

This sequence joins TRBV12-5 and TRBJ2-7, with 10 bases aligning to TRBD2. CDR1 is LGHNT and CDR2 is FRNRAP in the germline V gene. This CDR3 is 19 amino acids long. The V and J ends lost 2 bases and 1 base, in that order; junction bases with no gene match: 14. CDR3: CASGLPFSTSAGGSYEQYF. In DNA, the CDR3 is TGTGCTAGTGGTTTGCCCTTCTCAACCTCAGCGGGGGGGTCCTACGAGCAGTACTTC.

This chain connects TRBV12-5 to TRBJ1-4, with TRBD1 matching over 8 bases. The length of the CDR3 is 14 residues. V lost 6 bases to trimming and J lost 8 bases; unmatched junction nucleotides: 8. Germline CDR1 and CDR2: LGHNT and FRNRAP. In DNA, the CDR3 is TGTGCTAGTGGCGAAGGGACAGGCCGGGAAAAACTGTTTTTT. Amino acids: CASGEGTGREKLFF. The variable domain in full, completed from reference TRBV12-5 and TRBJ1-4, reads DARVTQTPRHKVTEMGQEVTMRCQPILGHNTVFWYRQTMMQGLELLAYFRNRAPLDDSGMPKDRFSAEMPDATLATLKIQPSEPRDSAVYFCASGEGTGREKLFFGSGTQLSVL.

The table lists this clone with a count of one. V and J are TRBV5-1 and TRBJ2-7, with 8 bases that match TRBD1. This CDR3 comprises 14 residues. Germline V gives CDR1 SGHRS, CDR2 YFSETQ. V lost 1 base, J lost 5 bases, and 5 bases stayed unmatched. In DNA, the CDR3 is TGCGCCAGCAGCTTGAGACAGGGGCAGGACGAGCAGTACTTC. This codes for CASSLRQGQDEQYF.

V is TRBV5-1 and J is TRBJ2-1; 12 bases map to TRBD2. V was pared by 4 bases and J by 9 bases, with 11 bases of the junction left unmatched. Germline assignment: CDR1 SGHRS and CDR2 YFSETQ. This CDR3 has 16 amino acids. CDR3 sequence: CASSDPSSGGASEQFF. The CDR3 DNA sequence: TGCGCCAGCAGCGACCCTTCTAGCGGGGGGGCTTCTGAGCAGTTCTTC.

This chain joins TRBV5-4 and TRBJ1-2, with a weak D call TRBD1 (6 bases). The CDR3 length is 19 residues. With 0 bases removed from V and 4 bases from J, the gap between germline ends came to 25 bases. Germline CDR1 reads SGHNT; CDR2 reads YYREEE (reference sequence). Here the CDR3 DNA reads TGTGCCAGCAGCTTGGGCCTAAATTCCCGGCTCGGACAGAGCTATGGCTACACCTTC. Its protein is CASSLGLNSRLGQSYGYTF.

The chain is built from TRBV13 and TRBJ2-1; the D gene is possibly TRBD1 (6 bases). The V end was cut by 5 bases, the J end by 5 bases, with 10 bases between. Germline CDR1 is PRHDT and CDR2 is FYEKMQ (reference sequence). CDR3 length: 13 residues. CDR3 in DNA: TGTGCCAGCAGCCCGGACAGAGACAATGAGCAGTTCTTC. It yields the protein CASSPDRDNEQFF. Combining the CDR3 with reference TRBV13 and TRBJ2-1 gives the whole variable domain AAGVIQSPRHLIKEKRETATLKCYPIPRHDTVYWYQQGPGQDPQFLISFYEKMQSDKGSIPDRFSAQQFSDYHSELNMSSLELGDSALYFCASSPDRDNEQFFGPGTRLTVL.

A single count supports this clone. This chain joins TRBV5-5 and TRBJ1-1; D remains unclear. The CDR3 covers 11 residues. V was pared by 6 bases and J by 7 bases, with 10 bases between. Germline values: CDR1 SGHKS, CDR2 YYEKEE (reference sequence). CDR3 bases: TGTGCCAGCATGAGGGATCGTGAAGCTTTCTTT. It is translated as CASMRDREAFF.

The rearrangement links TRBV2 to TRBJ2-5; 8 nucleotides agree with TRBD2. The V gene end was trimmed by 6 bases and the J gene end by 2 bases; junction bases not matched to a gene: 8. The germline V gene encodes CDR1 SNHLY and CDR2 FYNNEI. The length of the CDR3 is 15 residues. In DNA form, the CDR3 reads TGTGCCAGCAGCCCCGGAGCGGGAGAACAAGAGACCCAGTACTTC. Its protein product is CASSPGAGEQETQYF. The whole variable domain, filled in from reference TRBV2 and TRBJ2-5, reads EPEVTQTPSHQVTQMGQEVILRCVPISNHLYFYWYRQILGQKVEFLVSFYNNEISEKSEIFDDQFSVERPDGSNFTLKIRSTKLEDSAMYFCASSPGAGEQETQYFGPGTRLLVL.

V gene TRBV29-1 combines with J gene TRBJ1-2; TRBD1 matches at 8 bases. CDR1 SQVTM and CDR2 ANQGSEA come from the germline V gene. CDR3 length: 14 amino acids. V shed 2 bases and J 5 bases; nucleotides not matched to a gene: 7. CDR3 amino acids: CSVERTGQTYGYTF. The CDR3 DNA reads as TGCAGCGTTGAAAGGACAGGGCAGACTTATGGCTACACCTTC.

V gene TRBV27 combines with J gene TRBJ2-1; D might be TRBD1 (5 bases). V lost 5 bases and J lost 11, with 19 bases in between. The CDR3 consists of 14 residues. The V gene's germline CDR1 is MNHEY and CDR2 SMNVEV (reference sequence). CDR3 bases: TGTGCCAGCAGTCGGCCTTCAACGACAGAGAAGCAGTTCTTC. As protein: CASSRPSTTEKQFF.

The chain carries TRBV6-1 and TRBJ2-7, with 8 bases lining up with TRBD2. Germline V gene sequence: CDR1 MNHNS, CDR2 SASEGT. This CDR3 contains 15 residues. J lost 1 base, V lost 2 bases, and 4 bases had no gene match. In DNA form, the CDR3 reads TGTGCCAGCAGTGAACAACCGGGGGGGTCCTACGAGCAGTACTTC. Translated, it gives CASSEQPGGSYEQYF.

The J gene is TRBJ2-5, the V gene TRBV7-7, with TRBD1 matching 7 bases. The germline gives CDR1 SSHAT, CDR2 FNYEAQ (reference sequence). The CDR3 totals 14 residues. Germline trimming cut 5 bases from V and 2 bases from J; bases unmatched to any gene: 5. The CDR3 DNA follows: TGTGCCAGCAGCAACTACAGGGGTCAAGAGACCCAGTACTTC. Its translation: CASSNYRGQETQYF. The complete variable domain, with remaining parts taken from reference TRBV7-7 and TRBJ2-5, reads GAGVSQSPRYKVTKRGQDVTLRCDPISSHATLYWYQQALGQGPEFLTYFNYEAQPDKSGLPSDRFSAERPEGSISTLTIQRTEQRDSAMYRCASSNYRGQETQYFGPGTRLLVL.

The J gene is TRBJ1-6, the V gene TRBV27; D may be TRBD1 (6 bases). V gave up 6 bases and J gave up 10 bases, with 19 bases separating them. The CDR3 contains 15 residues. CDR1 MNHEY and CDR2 SMNVEV come from the germline V gene (reference sequence). DNA for the CDR3: TGTGCCAGCAGCCCCTCGCAGGGGTGGAGATCACCCCTCCACTTT. Protein: CASSPSQGWRSPLHF.

The genes are TRBV15 and TRBJ1-5; the D gene is possibly TRBD1 (5 bases). Trimming cost V 0 bases and J 3 bases, with 12 bases left between them. The CDR3 totals 16 residues. The germline V gene encodes CDR1 LNHNV and CDR2 YYDKDF (reference sequence). The CDR3 DNA sequence: TGTGCCACCAGCAGAGATATTGGGGACTACAATCAGCCCCAGCATTTT. Protein: CATSRDIGDYNQPQHF.

This clone came up once. This rearrangement joins TRBV2 to TRBJ1-6; 7 positions match TRBD1. This CDR3 region has 16 residues. The J segment lost 7 bases and the V segment lost 3 bases, leaving 9 bases of the junction unmatched. Germline assignment: CDR1 SNHLY and CDR2 FYNNEI. The CDR3 DNA sequence: TGTGCCAGCAGTGATAGACAGGGTATCAAAAATTCACCCCTCCACTTT. This codes for CASSDRQGIKNSPLHF.

V is TRBV7-6 and J is TRBJ2-3, with D possibly being TRBD2 (5 bases). V was pared by 7 bases and J by 5 bases, with 16 bases between. Germline V lookup: CDR1 SGHVS, CDR2 FNYEAQ. The CDR3 totals 14 residues. CDR3 loop: CASTELGHQDTQYF. In DNA form, the CDR3 reads TGTGCCAGCACCGAACTAGGGCACCAAGATACGCAGTATTTT.

CDR3 protein: CSAAREGEQYF. The CDR3 coding sequence is TGCAGTGCTGCCAGGGAGGGCGAGCAGTACTTC. This rearrangement joins TRBV20-1 to TRBJ2-7; 7 bases agree with TRBD2. The CDR3 consists of 11 residues. The J segment lost 6 bases and the V segment lost 5 bases, leaving 4 bases of the junction unmatched. Germline V gene lookup returns CDR1 DFQATT and CDR2 SNEGSKA (reference sequence).

The chain has TRBV7-2 and TRBJ2-7, with 11 bases aligning to TRBD1. Germline CDR1 SGHTA, CDR2 FQGNSA. This CDR3 is 16 amino acids long. After removal of 1 base from V and 6 bases from J, the junction contained 8 bases not matched to a gene. The CDR3 DNA sequence: TGTGCCAGCAGCTTAGTCCCCGGGACAGGGGGGGTCGAGCAGTACTTC. Its translation is CASSLVPGTGGVEQYF.

CDR3: CASSLDGIYGYTF. CDR3 DNA: TGTGCCAGCAGCTTGGACGGGATTTATGGCTACACCTTC. V usage is TRBV11-3 and J usage is TRBJ1-2; no clear D gene. Per the germline V gene, CDR1 is SGHNT and CDR2 is YENEEA. The CDR3 has 13 amino acids. Trimming removed 3 bases from V and 5 bases from J, with 10 bases in between.

The chain uses TRBV11-2 and TRBJ2-7; tentative D call: TRBD1 (6 bases). CDR1 and CDR2 (germline): SGHAT, FQNNGV. Trimming took off 8 bases at V and 4 bases at J, with 9 bases between the two ends. CDR3 length: 11 amino acids. The CDR3 sequence is CASGGLYEQYF. DNA of the CDR3: TGTGCCAGCGGGGGCCTGTACGAGCAGTACTTC. Based on the CDR3 plus reference TRBV11-2 and TRBJ2-7, the full variable domain is EAGVAQSPRYKIIEKRQSVAFWCNPISGHATLYWYQQILGQGPKLLIQFQNNGVVDDSQLPKDRFSAERLKGVDSTLKIQPAKLEDSAVYLCASGGLYEQYFGPGTRLTVT.

The chain uses TRBV6-4 and TRBJ2-3, with 8 bases matching TRBD1. The V gene end was trimmed by 2 bases and the J gene end by 3 bases; junction bases not matched to a gene: 1. Germline CDR1 and CDR2: MRHNA and SNTAGT. The CDR3 contains 14 residues. CDR3 region: CASSDRTGTDTQYF. CDR3 DNA: TGTGCCAGCAGTGACAGGACAGGGACAGATACGCAGTATTTT.

In DNA form, the CDR3 reads TGTGCCAGCAGCCTACCCCTAGGGGCCTACGAGCAGTACTTC. Translated: CASSLPLGAYEQYF. This chain links TRBV5-6 with TRBJ2-7; a weak D match, TRBD1 (5 bases). Between the trimmed V and J ends, which lost 4 bases and 2 bases, there was a span of 13 bases. The CDR3 is 14 residues long. Per germline, CDR1 SGHDT and CDR2 YYEEEE.